This TCR beta chain comes out of a study of T cell repertoires in cytomegalovirus infection (dated by TCRdb to between 2018 and 2021). In terms of the full investigation: Peptide stimulations targeted recently identified HLA-C-restricted CMV epitopes, whose presentation resists viral immunomodulation, together with well-studied HLA-B-restricted epitopes. Donor HLA type was relevant to the analysis, because carriage of CMV infection together with the matching HLA type was indicated by public TCR beta signatures.

This clonotype was seen repeatedly, ten times or more. The antigen it recognizes is unknown. No qualities accompany the bases; no much larger clone lies one base away. TCRdb records Illumina HiSeq 1500 as the sequencer. TCRdb redid the processing of the public reads, applying fastp at Q25 and MiXCR, and retained in-frame beta chains. Rows are unified per CDR3 protein, each entry keeping the most common DNA and genes. The sample has about 920,000 distinct CDR3 sequences on record, approximately 31% of them singletons. The top ten clonotypes cover roughly 13% of the sample. Looking up the germline V gene yields CDR1 SGHTA and CDR2 FQGNSA. The CDR3 sequence holds 16 residues, the cysteine and phenylalanine included. Here the CDR3 DNA is all that survives: 48 bases in frame from base 1. Trimming costs V 1 base and J 2 bases, and their ends lie 12 bases apart. Broader findings and caveats from the paper: The ex vivo response was dominated by HLA-C-restricted CMV-specific TCR beta clonotypes, which also provided the single most frequent clonotype in two of eight donors. Cumulative frequency of public TCR beta family members discriminated carriers of CMV infection plus the relevant HLA type in this cohort and an independent approximately 400-donor cohort.

In the paper's terms, the treatment or condition label means: in vitro stimulation with specific CMV peptide epitopes to enrich CMV-specific T cells. This TCR derives from a human donor in good health (CMV status not recorded). Some clones in this sample may be carry-over from other donors' samples. The specimen comprised cultured CD8+ T cells from PBMCs, sampled from culture after CMV antigen stimulation. The V and J segments used are TRBV7-2 and TRBJ2-1; D gene: possibly TRBD1, on 5 matching bases. The CDR3 has the sequence CASSLDLGAAYNEQFF. Here is the DNA: TGTGCCAGCAGCTTAGATTTAGGGGCAGCCTACAATGAGCAGTTCTTC.